This TCR beta chain was recovered during a study of blood T cell repertoires in COVID-19. Study-wide context: Some COVID-19 samples were acute and others convalescent; all came from the United States, Italy and Spain.

Per the original data handling: Scientists estimated how many nucleated cells there were by amplifying reference gene primers. Measured with immunoSEQ multiplex PCR; TCRdb has only the in-frame clones, and not every one. V and J calls plus clone size are reproduced from that table; the DNA served to infer D and trimming. The sample carries over 100,000 clones, 84% recorded once. Germline assignment: CDR1 SGHRS and CDR2 YFSETQ. This CDR3 is 14 amino acids long. Between the trimmed V and J ends, which lost 1 base and 0 bases, there was a span of 7 bases. The V call is TRBV5-1, the J call TRBJ1-2; D call uncertain. The clonotype was recovered from a woman aged 45-65 years with acute or convalescent COVID-19. The material sequenced was peripheral blood. The CDR3 loop reads CASSLTTANYGYTF. In DNA form, the CDR3 reads TGCGCCAGCAGCTTGACAACAGCTAACTATGGCTACACCTTC. The full variable domain, rest sourced from reference TRBV5-1 and TRBJ1-2, is KAGVTQTPRYLIKTRGQQVTLSCSPISGHRSVSWYQQTPGQGLQFLFEYFSETQRNKGNFPGRFSGRQFSNSRSEMNVSTLELGDSALYLCASSLTTANYGYTFGSGTRLTVV.